Presented here are 6 T cell receptor beta chains from one specimen sequenced in a study of T cells in Graves' hyperthyroidism and ophthalmopathy. RNA transcripts gave rise to amplified TCR beta CDR3 regions. With the HTBI primer set, the TCR CDR3 went through a first round of RT-PCR. TCRdb passed the multiplex PCR reads through MiXCR, listing each CDR3 protein once. This sample has 600,000 to 800,000 distinct CDR3 sequences, with around a third found just once. The sequencing sample was made of blood. All receptors come from a woman in her thirties or forties with Graves' hyperthyroidism.

This chain uses TRBV11-2 with TRBJ1-5; the D is unclear. Germline CDR1 SGHAT, CDR2 FQNNGV. Trimming removed 5 bases from V and 0 bases from J, with 5 bases in between. This CDR3 region has 13 residues. DNA for the CDR3: TGTGCCAGCAGCCGGTATAGCAATCAGCCCCAGCATTTT. Translation gives CASSRYSNQPQHF.

This clonotype was observed at least ten times. The CDR3 loop reads CASSLEGTGLPGTEAFF. The DNA of the CDR3 is TGTGCCAGCAGCCTAGAAGGGACAGGCCTCCCTGGCACTGAAGCTTTCTTT. The chain has TRBV7-9 and TRBJ1-1; TRBD1 aligns across 8 bases. The CDR3 is 17 amino acids. V gave up 5 bases and J gave up 4 bases; unmatched junction bases: 15. The germline gives CDR1 SEHNR, CDR2 FQNEAQ (reference sequence).

CDR3 coding DNA: TGTGCCAGCAACCCCCCGGGGGCCGCTGGCTACACCTTC. Its protein product is CASNPPGAAGYTF. The chain joins TRBV6-6 to TRBJ1-2; D might be TRBD1 (6 bases). The CDR3 length is 13 residues. Per germline, CDR1 MNHNY and CDR2 SVGAGI (reference sequence). Trimming cost V 7 bases and J 7 bases, with 16 bases left between them.

This clonotype came up a few times. V usage is TRBV19 and J usage is TRBJ2-5; D perhaps matches TRBD1 (5 bases). The germline V and J ends were trimmed by 6 bases and 7 bases, with 12 bases remaining between them. The CDR3 has 12 amino acids. Germline CDR1 LNHDA, CDR2 SQIVND (reference sequence). The CDR3 nucleotides read TGTGCCAGTAGGTCAGGGTTGGGGACCCAGTACTTC. This sequence encodes CASRSGLGTQYF.

This chain links TRBV10-3 with TRBJ1-4; 7 bases are shared with TRBD1. Germline loops: CDR1 ENHRY, CDR2 SYGVKD. The ends lost 5 bases at V and 8 bases at J; junction bases unmatched: 8. This CDR3 region has 14 residues. CDR3 amino acids: CAISRQGQDEKLFF. In DNA form, the CDR3 reads TGTGCCATCAGTCGACAGGGTCAAGACGAAAAACTGTTTTTT.

V usage is TRBV14 and J usage is TRBJ2-7; perhaps D is TRBD1 or TRBD2 (5 bases each). This CDR3 spans 16 amino acids. Trimming stripped 4 bases from V and 3 bases from J, with 19 bases between. Per germline, CDR1 SGHDN and CDR2 FVKESK. The CDR3 here is CASSRKAGTAGYEQYF. The CDR3 DNA reads as TGTGCCAGCAGCCGAAAAGCCGGGACGGCGGGCTACGAGCAGTACTTC.